This entry features one T cell receptor beta chain sequence. No cognate antigen has been identified for it. Per-base quality was not reported, and no clone a single base away is much larger than it. To isolate intraepithelial and lamina propria lymphocytes from graft specimens, dithiothreitol, EDTA incubations and collagenase D digestion were used. Bulk TCR-beta sequencing was performed on serial intestinal graft biopsy specimens collected as late as 600 days after transplant. These data belong to a study of graft-versus-host responses after intestinal transplantation (dated by TCRdb to about 2021). At the level of the whole study: The transplants that recipients got were multivisceral, liver-intestinal, or isolated intestinal. All recipients received anti-thymocyte globulin induction followed by maintenance tacrolimus and steroids for around three years. Alloreactive clones were identified by sequencing pre-transplant mixed lymphocyte reaction products and comparing these products with unstimulated pre-transplant donor and recipient T cells. Samples from three later patients were sequenced in-house on an Illumina MiSeq with MiXCR processing rather than by the commercial service. Donor T cell macrochimerism was defined as a peak of at least 4% donor T cells among recipient peripheral blood mononuclear cells. Of the roughly 24 intestinal transplant recipients enrolled in the cohort, one of whom was a retransplant, a few patients without pretransplant specimens were excluded. Bulk TCR-beta CDR3 sequencing was used to track graft-versus-host and host-versus-graft alloreactive T cell clones in the graft, circulation and bone marrow after intestinal transplantation.

Summary of the overall study and its limitations: GvH clones were detected in recipient bone marrow, and some appeared earlier in ileal mucosa or blood, consistent with an intestinal mucosal origin. Early after transplant, peak levels of circulating GvH clones were associated with declines in HvG clones. In the allografts of patients with donor T cell macrochimerism, GvH to HvG T cell clonal ratios were high. Conclusions were limited by the relatively low number and heterogeneity of intestinal transplant patients.

The trim is 4 bases for V and 3 bases for J, with a gap of 13 bases between the germline ends. The CDR3, cysteine through phenylalanine, is 14 amino acids long. Of all the DNA, just the CDR3 is kept, 42 bases in frame from base 1. Taken from the germline V gene, the CDR1 and CDR2 loops are SGHRS and YFSETQ. Libraries were built with the immunoSEQ multiplex PCR assay. Adaptive Biotechnologies carried out high-throughput TCR-beta CDR3 sequencing of genomic DNA for most patients. The study's own analysis went as follows. Adaptive's ImmunoSEQ software supplied the TCR sequencing data for 18 patients, while MiXCR and VDJtools were used to process a few other patients. CDR3 nucleotide sequences shared between donor and recipient were removed because the origin of such sequences could not be assigned. At least 2-fold expansion over unstimulated cells and a minimum CFSE-low frequency of 0.002% (template counts) or 0.001% (read counts) were required for clones to be classified as alloreactive. Clones were considered mappable if detected in sequenced pre-transplant spleen, lymph node, or MLR CFSE-low populations of the donor or recipient. Cumulative frequency of alloreactive clones was calculated as a percentage of all sequences weighted by copy number. The source is immuneACCESS, and TCRdb retained only in-frame sequences with V and J called. Part of the clones is not carried over; for the studies checked, unresolved V genes explain less than half of this, and the remainder is unexplained. V and J calls and clone size come straight from that table; D and trimming were deduced from the DNA. The sample table records more than 12,000 clones; approximately 70% of these occur just once. Over 20% of the sample is in the top ten clones.

Recombination linked TRBV5-1 to TRBJ1-1; the D segment could be TRBD1, given 5 matching bases. The sequenced sample was ileum tissue, obtained approximately 780 days after intestinal transplantation. The receptor comes from a human patient who received an intestinal transplant, so some T cells may come from the graft donor. The CDR3 corresponds to CASSLDRLDTEAFF. The base sequence is TGCGCCAGCAGCCTAGACAGATTGGACACTGAAGCTTTCTTT.